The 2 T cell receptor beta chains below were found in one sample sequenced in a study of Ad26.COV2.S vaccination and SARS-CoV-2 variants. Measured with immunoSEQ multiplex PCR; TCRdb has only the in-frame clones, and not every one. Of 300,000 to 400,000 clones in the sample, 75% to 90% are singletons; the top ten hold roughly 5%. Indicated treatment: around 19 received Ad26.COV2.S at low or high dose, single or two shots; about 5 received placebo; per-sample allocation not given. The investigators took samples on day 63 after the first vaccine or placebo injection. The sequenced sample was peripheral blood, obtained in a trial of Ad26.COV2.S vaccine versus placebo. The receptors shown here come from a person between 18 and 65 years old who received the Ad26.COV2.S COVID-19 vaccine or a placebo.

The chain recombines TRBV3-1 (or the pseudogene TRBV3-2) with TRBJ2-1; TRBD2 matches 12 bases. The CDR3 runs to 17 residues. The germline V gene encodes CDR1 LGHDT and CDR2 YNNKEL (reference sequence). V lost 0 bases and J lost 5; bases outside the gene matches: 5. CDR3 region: CASSQDPRLAGDNEQFF. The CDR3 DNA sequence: TGTGCCAGCAGCCAAGATCCAAGACTAGCGGGAGACAATGAGCAGTTCTTC.

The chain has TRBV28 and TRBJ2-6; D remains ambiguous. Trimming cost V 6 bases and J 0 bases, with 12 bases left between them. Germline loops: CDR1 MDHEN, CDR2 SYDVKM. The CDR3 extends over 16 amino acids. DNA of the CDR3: TGTGCCAGCAGCATCGGCAGTTACTCTGGGGCCAACGTCCTGACTTTC. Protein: CASSIGSYSGANVLTF. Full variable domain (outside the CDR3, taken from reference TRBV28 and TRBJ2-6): DVKVTQSSRYLVKRTGEKVFLECVQDMDHENMFWYRQDPGLGLRLIYFSYDVKMKEKGDIPEGYSVSREKKERFSLILESASTNQTSMYLCASSIGSYSGANVLTFGAGSRLTVL.